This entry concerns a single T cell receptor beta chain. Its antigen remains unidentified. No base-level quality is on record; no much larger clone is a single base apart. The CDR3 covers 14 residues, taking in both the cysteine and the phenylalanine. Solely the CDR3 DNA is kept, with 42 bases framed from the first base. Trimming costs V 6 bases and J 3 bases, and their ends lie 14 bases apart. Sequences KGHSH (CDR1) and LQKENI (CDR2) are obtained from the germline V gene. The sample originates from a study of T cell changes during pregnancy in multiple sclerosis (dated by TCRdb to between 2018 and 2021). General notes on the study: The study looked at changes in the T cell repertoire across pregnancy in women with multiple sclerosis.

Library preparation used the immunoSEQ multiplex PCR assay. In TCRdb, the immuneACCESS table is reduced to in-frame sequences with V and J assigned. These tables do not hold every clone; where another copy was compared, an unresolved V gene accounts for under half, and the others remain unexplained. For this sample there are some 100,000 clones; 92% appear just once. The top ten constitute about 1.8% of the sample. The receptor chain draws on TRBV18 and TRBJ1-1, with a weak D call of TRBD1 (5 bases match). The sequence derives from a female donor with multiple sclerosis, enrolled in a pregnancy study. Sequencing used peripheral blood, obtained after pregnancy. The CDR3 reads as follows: CASSALDSHTEAFF. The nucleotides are TGTGCCAGCTCTGCTCTCGACAGTCACACTGAAGCTTTCTTT.